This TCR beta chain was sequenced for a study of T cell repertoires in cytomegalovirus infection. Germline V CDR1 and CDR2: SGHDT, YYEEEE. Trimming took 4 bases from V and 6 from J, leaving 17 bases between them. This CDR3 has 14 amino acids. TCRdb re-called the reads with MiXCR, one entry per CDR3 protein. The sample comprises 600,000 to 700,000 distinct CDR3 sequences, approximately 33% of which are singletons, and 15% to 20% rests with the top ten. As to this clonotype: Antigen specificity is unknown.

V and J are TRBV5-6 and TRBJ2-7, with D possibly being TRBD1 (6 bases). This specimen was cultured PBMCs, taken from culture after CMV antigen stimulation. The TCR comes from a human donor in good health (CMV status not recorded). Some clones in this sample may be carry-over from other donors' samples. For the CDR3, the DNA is TGTGCCAGCAGCGTCGGGCAGGGGACGGCCGAGCAGTACTTC. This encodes CASSVGQGTAEQYF.